This T cell receptor beta chain appears in the sequencing data of a study of response to subunit inactivated influenza vaccine. The germline gives CDR1 SGHVS, CDR2 FNYEAQ. The CDR3 runs 15 residues. V dropped 1 base and J dropped 3 bases, with 11 bases sitting between them. TCRdb re-called the RT-PCR reads through MiXCR, storing one row per CDR3 protein. Here the sample spans about 570,000 distinct CDR3 sequences, around 10% being singletons. This sample also appeared in a second study, on T cells expressing NK-cell markers. That work states: As the method of synthesis, 5'RACE template switching with UMIs yielded TCR beta cDNA. One of the eight sequenced donors was seronegative, whereas the other seven were HCMV-seropositive. The authors applied an anti-gamma-delta TCR antibody in several experiments, and it restricted sorting to alpha-beta TCR T cells.

Sequencing used PBMCs from blood, obtained on the day of vaccination. This receptor was taken from a man between 50 and 59 years old who received an inactivated influenza vaccine. V gene TRBV7-6 combines with J gene TRBJ2-3; the D gene could be TRBD1 or TRBD2 (5 bases each). CDR3 coding DNA: TGTGCCAGCAGCTTAGTTTTGGGGGATACAGATACGCAGTATTTT. Translating gives CASSLVLGDTDTQYF.